This TCR beta chain was sequenced in a study of cytomegalovirus exposure and HLA in healthy donors. Whole-study context: The roughly 110 validation repertoires were produced on the same platform as the 700 or so repertoires of the first cohort. This was reported in a later analysis. Study conclusions and caveats: It was confirmed in vitro that a few of the CMV-associated chains were specific for CMV antigens.

Looked up from germline, CDR1 is MNHNS and CDR2 is SASEGT. The CDR3 has 13 residues. Trimming removed 3 bases from V and 8 bases from J, with 8 bases in between. Produced via immunoSEQ multiplex PCR; TCRdb's table is partial and in-frame only. The table lists some 170,000 clones, about nine tenths of them singletons, with less than 3.5% in the top ten. This clone appeared a single time. No antigen is known for it. The chain is built from TRBV6-1 and TRBJ1-6, with D hard to call. Sequencing was carried out using PBMCs. This TCR derives from a man aged 18-30 years in good health and CMV-seropositive. The CDR3 spells CASSDTPDSPLHF. The CDR3 DNA reads as TGTGCCAGCAGTGATACACCTGATTCACCCCTCCACTTT.